This T cell receptor (beta chain) was sequenced during a study of control samples from healthy donors and cancer patients (dated by TCRdb to between 2020 and 2021). Receptor amplification or capture employed the immunoSEQ multiplex PCR assay. TCRdb's version of the immuneACCESS table is confined to in-frame rearrangements and falls short of the full clone set. An unresolved V gene accounts for under half of the shortfall where checked; the remainder is of unknown origin. A total of 150,000 to 200,000 clones appear in this sample, around 96% of them only once. Of the sample, 8.5% is held by the ten largest clones. As regards this clone: No cognate antigen has been identified for it. One base away there is no much larger clone; base qualities are not given.

The CDR3, cysteine through phenylalanine, is 11 amino acids long. Solely the CDR3 DNA is kept, with 33 bases framed from the first base. Unmatched junction bases come to 1, with V trimmed by 6 bases and J by 4 bases. CDR1 and CDR2 are read off the germline V gene as SQVTM and ANQGSEA. The receptor comes from a woman in her 40s in good health. The chain is encoded by TRBV29-1 joined to TRBJ2-3; 7 nucleotides in the junction match TRBD1. Specimen: blood. The DNA sequence reads TGCAGCGTAACAGGGGCAGATACGCAGTATTTT. Translated, it gives CSVTGADTQYF.